This TCR beta chain is from a study of blood T cells in healthy people across ages. The individuals who served as donors were healthy Caucasians living in Russia, aged roughly 6 to 90. Peripheral blood was drawn, approximately 9.5 milliliters per donor. Findings of the study overall: The CMV status of each donor remained undetermined, and this could have confounded shifts in expanded clonotypes.

Trimming took off 3 bases at V and 12 bases at J, with 11 bases between the two ends. This CDR3 has 12 residues. The V gene's germline CDR1 is SGHNT and CDR2 YENEEA. In the case of this clonotype: Its target is not known.

It was with a sample-barcoded 5' primer and a J-beta primer mix that a second PCR of roughly 7 to 11 cycles was run. The template-switch adaptor, which had 12 random nucleotides, put a tag on each cDNA molecule. TCRdb itself ran the 5' RACE reads through MiXCR, one entry per CDR3 protein. The table includes 780,000 or so distinct CDR3 sequences, approximately 53% detected once. The rearrangement joins TRBV11-3 to TRBJ1-4; D ambiguous. The receptor was isolated from a man aged 40-55 years in good health. Sequenced: blood. CDR3 loop: CASSFRSGQLFF. The CDR3 DNA is TGTGCCAGCAGCTTTCGAAGCGGCCAACTGTTTTTT.